A selection of T cell receptor beta chains follows, all from one sample in a study of T cells in Graves' hyperthyroidism and ophthalmopathy. A single record per CDR3 protein comes from TCRdb applying MiXCR to the multiplex PCR reads. Altogether hundreds of thousands of distinct CDR3 sequences are present, about 15% being singletons, with the ten largest covering around 4.1%. Sequencing was carried out using blood. These receptors all stem from a woman between 40 and 50 years old with Graves' ophthalmopathy. The CDR3 runs from the conserved cysteine through the conserved F or W. A D gene is named only where the DNA matches it firmly. Some rows mark clone size as missing; the rest say once, few, many or name a class of expanded clone.

V gene: TRBV6-4; clone size: many; J gene: TRBJ1-2; D gene: TRBD1; CDR3 protein: CASSPPDRDDGYTF; CDR3 DNA: TGTGCCAGCAGTCCCCCGGACAGGGACGATGGCTACACCTTC
V gene: TRBV19; clone size: many; J gene: TRBJ2-2; D gene: TRBD2; CDR3 protein: CASSGTSGRALAGELFF; CDR3 DNA: TGTGCCAGTAGCGGGACTAGCGGGAGGGCCTTGGCCGGGGAGCTGTTTTTT
V gene: TRBV7-2; clone size: many; J gene: TRBJ1-5; D gene: TRBD1; CDR3 protein: CASSSGTAYQPQHF; CDR3 DNA: TGTGCCAGCAGCTCCGGGACAGCTTATCAGCCCCAGCATTTT
V gene: TRBV4-1; clone size: many; J gene: TRBJ2-7; D gene: .; CDR3 protein: CASSPGGNLRYEQYF; CDR3 DNA: TGCGCCAGCAGTCCGGGCGGAAACCTACGCTACGAGCAGTACTTC
V gene: TRBV6-1; clone size: many; J gene: TRBJ1-1; D gene: TRBD1; CDR3 protein: CASRDGQGRVNTEAFF; CDR3 DNA: TGTGCCAGCAGGGACGGACAGGGGAGGGTGAACACTGAAGCTTTCTTT
V gene: TRBV3-1; clone size: few; J gene: TRBJ1-6; D gene: TRBD1; CDR3 protein: CASSQETVGQGGFRTLHF; CDR3 DNA: TGTGCCAGCAGCCAGGAGACCGTCGGGCAGGGGGGATTTAGAACCCTCCACTTT
V gene: TRBV9; clone size: many; J gene: TRBJ2-2; D gene: TRBD2; CDR3 protein: CASSVVAGASTGELFF; CDR3 DNA: TGTGCCAGCAGCGTAGTTGCGGGAGCGAGCACCGGGGAGCTGTTTTTT
V gene: TRBV18; clone size: .; J gene: TRBJ2-7; D gene: TRBD1; CDR3 protein: CASSLPGTGNEQYF; CDR3 DNA: TGTGCCAGCTCACTACCCGGGACAGGGAACGAGCAGTACTTC
V gene: TRBV7-2; clone size: many; J gene: TRBJ2-2; D gene: TRBD2; CDR3 protein: CASSAPGGTGELFF; CDR3 DNA: TGTGCCAGCAGCGCTCCCGGGGGGACCGGGGAGCTGTTTTTT
V gene: TRBV2; clone size: many; J gene: TRBJ1-2; D gene: TRBD1; CDR3 protein: CASSPGTGNLYGYTF; CDR3 DNA: TGTGCCAGCAGCCCCGGGACAGGAAACCTTTATGGCTACACCTTC
V gene: TRBV20-1; clone size: many; J gene: TRBJ2-2; D gene: .; CDR3 protein: CSARIQVHGELFF; CDR3 DNA: TGCAGTGCTAGAATCCAGGTTCACGGGGAGCTGTTTTTT
V gene: TRBV20-1; clone size: many; J gene: TRBJ2-7; D gene: TRBD1; CDR3 protein: CSARVGTGYEQYF; CDR3 DNA: TGCAGTGCTAGAGTAGGGACAGGGTACGAGCAGTACTTC
V gene: TRBV5-4; clone size: many; J gene: TRBJ2-2; D gene: TRBD1; CDR3 protein: CASSGLDRATGELFF; CDR3 DNA: TGTGCCAGCAGCGGTCTGGACAGGGCCACCGGGGAGCTGTTTTTT
V gene: TRBV11-2; clone size: .; J gene: TRBJ2-1; D gene: TRBD1; CDR3 protein: CASSPFRTGLNNEQFF; CDR3 DNA: TGTGCCAGCAGCCCATTCCGGACAGGGTTAAACAATGAGCAGTTCTTC
V gene: TRBV7-9; clone size: many; J gene: TRBJ1-1; D gene: .; CDR3 protein: CASSSVQAMNTEAFF; CDR3 DNA: TGTGCCAGCAGCTCTGTACAGGCCATGAACACTGAAGCTTTCTTT
V gene: TRBV11-3; clone size: many; J gene: TRBJ2-2; D gene: TRBD1; CDR3 protein: CASSPGTAAGELFF; CDR3 DNA: TGTGCCAGCAGCCCAGGGACAGCGGCCGGGGAGCTGTTTTTT
V gene: TRBV20-1; clone size: many; J gene: TRBJ2-5; D gene: TRBD2; CDR3 protein: CSAFWAGGGEKTQYF; CDR3 DNA: TGCAGTGCCTTCTGGGCGGGAGGCGGCGAGAAGACCCAGTACTTC
V gene: TRBV7-6; clone size: many; J gene: TRBJ1-5; D gene: .; CDR3 protein: CASSLEEGSQPQHF; CDR3 DNA: TGTGCCAGCAGCTTAGAGGAGGGGAGTCAGCCCCAGCATTTT
V gene: TRBV7-9; clone size: many; J gene: TRBJ2-5; D gene: TRBD2; CDR3 protein: CASSPPFAAGVQTQYF; CDR3 DNA: TGTGCCAGCAGCCCCCCCTTTGCAGCGGGAGTACAGACCCAGTACTTC
V gene: TRBV19; clone size: many; J gene: TRBJ2-3; D gene: .; CDR3 protein: CASSISGFTDTQYF; CDR3 DNA: TGTGCCAGTAGTATCTCGGGGTTCACAGATACGCAGTATTTT
V gene: TRBV27; clone size: many; J gene: TRBJ1-1; D gene: .; CDR3 protein: CASSSVIHTEAFF; CDR3 DNA: TGTGCCAGCAGTTCAGTGATTCACACTGAAGCTTTCTTT
V gene: TRBV10-3; clone size: .; J gene: TRBJ2-7; D gene: .; CDR3 protein: CAISEGGPKQYF; CDR3 DNA: TGTGCCATCAGTGAAGGGGGGCCTAAGCAGTACTTC
V gene: TRBV30; clone size: many; J gene: TRBJ1-1; D gene: .; CDR3 protein: CAWSGGPGAFF; CDR3 DNA: TGTGCCTGGAGTGGGGGGCCCGGAGCTTTCTTT
V gene: TRBV20-1; clone size: .; J gene: TRBJ2-5; D gene: .; CDR3 protein: CSARQDGGIETQYF; CDR3 DNA: TGCAGTGCTAGACAGGACGGCGGGATTGAGACCCAGTACTTC
V gene: TRBV20-1; clone size: .; J gene: TRBJ2-7; D gene: .; CDR3 protein: CSAPPGDSYEQYF; CDR3 DNA: TGCAGTGCGCCCCCGGGGGACTCCTACGAGCAGTACTTC
V gene: TRBV4-2; clone size: many; J gene: TRBJ2-7; D gene: TRBD1; CDR3 protein: CASSQNRGYEQYF; CDR3 DNA: TGTGCCAGCAGCCAAAACAGGGGATACGAGCAGTACTTC
V gene: TRBV15; clone size: many; J gene: TRBJ2-7; D gene: TRBD1; CDR3 protein: CATSRERGTGYSYEQYF; CDR3 DNA: TGTGCCACCAGCAGAGAGCGAGGGACAGGCTACTCCTACGAGCAGTACTTC
V gene: TRBV18; clone size: .; J gene: TRBJ2-7; D gene: TRBD2; CDR3 protein: CASSPGLAGELPLF; CDR3 DNA: TGTGCCAGCTCACCGGGACTAGCGGGAGAGCTTCCATTATTC
V gene: TRBV19; clone size: many; J gene: TRBJ1-5; D gene: .; CDR3 protein: CASGRGSGNQPQHF; CDR3 DNA: TGTGCCAGTGGGAGGGGTAGCGGCAATCAGCCCCAGCATTTT
V gene: TRBV6-7; clone size: many; J gene: TRBJ1-2; D gene: TRBD1; CDR3 protein: CASRSGTEGNGYTF; CDR3 DNA: TGTGCCAGCAGGAGCGGGACAGAGGGCAATGGCTACACCTTC
V gene: TRBV28; clone size: many; J gene: TRBJ2-7; D gene: TRBD2; CDR3 protein: CASKEQAGDEQYF; CDR3 DNA: TGTGCCTCCAAGGAGCAGGCGGGGGACGAGCAGTACTTC
V gene: TRBV10-3; clone size: few; J gene: TRBJ1-3; D gene: .; CDR3 protein: CAIRAGSGGNTIYF; CDR3 DNA: TGTGCCATCAGGGCAGGGTCTGGTGGAAACACCATATATTTT
V gene: TRBV6-5; clone size: .; J gene: TRBJ2-7; D gene: TRBD1; CDR3 protein: CASSYADRGPYEQYF; CDR3 DNA: TGTGCCAGCAGTTACGCCGACAGGGGACCCTACGAGCAGTACTTC
V gene: TRBV12-3/TRBV12-4; clone size: many; J gene: TRBJ1-5; D gene: .; CDR3 protein: CASSLVQAGQPQHF; CDR3 DNA: TGTGCCAGCAGTTTGGTACAGGCAGGGCAGCCCCAGCATTTT
V gene: TRBV11-3; clone size: .; J gene: TRBJ1-1; D gene: .; CDR3 protein: CASSLVDSYTEAFF; CDR3 DNA: TGTGCCAGCAGCTTAGTCGACAGCTACACTGAAGCTTTCTTT
V gene: TRBV28; clone size: few; J gene: TRBJ1-1; D gene: .; CDR3 protein: CASRTHSMNTEAFF; CDR3 DNA: TGTGCCAGCAGAACACACAGCATGAACACTGAAGCTTTCTTT
V gene: TRBV14; clone size: many; J gene: TRBJ2-5; D gene: .; CDR3 protein: CASSQVLGGETQYF; CDR3 DNA: TGTGCCAGCAGCCAAGTTCTAGGGGGAGAGACCCAGTACTTC
V gene: TRBV18; clone size: many; J gene: TRBJ2-2; D gene: TRBD1; CDR3 protein: CASSEDRVDTGELFF; CDR3 DNA: TGTGCCAGCTCAGAAGACAGGGTAGACACCGGGGAGCTGTTTTTT
V gene: TRBV12-3/TRBV12-4; clone size: many; J gene: TRBJ2-7; D gene: TRBD2; CDR3 protein: CASREAGAYEQYF; CDR3 DNA: TGTGCCAGCAGGGAAGCGGGAGCCTACGAGCAGTACTTC